This T cell receptor beta chain came from a study of healthy donors' naive CD4 and CD8 T cells. About the study: A new alpha primer set targeted every functional IMGT alpha variant.

Starting from roughly 0.45 ug of total RNA, TCR libraries were made with linear amplification. TCRdb reprocessed the reads with MiXCR, giving one entry per CDR3 protein. The sample records roughly 200,000 distinct CDR3 sequences, around 74% being singletons. There are a few counts of this clonotype. Germline V CDR1 and CDR2: SQVTM, ANQGSEA. CDR3 length equals 10 residues. V dropped 4 bases and J dropped 6 bases, with 7 bases sitting between them. The specimen sequenced was naive CD4+ and CD8+ T cells sorted from blood, pooled from several donors. The chain recombines TRBV29-1 with TRBJ2-7; D call uncertain. This TCR derives from a pool of human donors in good health; the sample pools cells from several healthy donors. The chain's CDR3 is CSVGGLEQYF. For the CDR3, the DNA is TGCAGCGTTGGAGGCCTCGAGCAGTACTTC.